This is a list of T cell receptor beta chains from one sample in a study of T-cell reconstitution after alpha-beta-depleted transplantation in children. TCRdb re-analysed the PCR reads in MiXCR, keeping a single row per CDR3 protein. The profile shows about 690,000 distinct CDR3 sequences, roughly 15% of them singletons. Sequenced material: PBMCs from the stem cell graft donor, taken from the stem cell graft. All receptors derive from a human donor who donated a stem cell graft to a child with acute myeloid leukemia. CDR3s include the opening cysteine and the closing phenylalanine or tryptophan.

V gene	J gene	CDR3 protein
TRBV7-7	TRBJ2-2	CASSTQLAGELFF
TRBV7-9	TRBJ1-1	CASSQGPAIHTEAFF
TRBV3-1	TRBJ1-1	CASSLWTGGRATEAFF
TRBV20-1	TRBJ1-1	CSARDRWGNTEAFF
TRBV20-1	TRBJ1-2	CSARDLLGPNYGYTF
TRBV20-1	TRBJ1-2	CSATKPADYGYTF
TRBV11-2	TRBJ2-1	CASSSVLASPYNEQFF
TRBV25-1	TRBJ2-7	CASSEVDRPYEQYF
TRBV7-2	TRBJ2-7	CASSPGTGIGSYEQYF
TRBV12-3/TRBV12-4	TRBJ1-6	CASSLAYSPLHF
TRBV21-1	TRBJ1-3	CASVRYPISGNTIYF
TRBV23-1	TRBJ2-7	CASSPTDSLSSYEQYF
TRBV7-9	TRBJ2-5	CASNSRGAQETQYF
TRBV20-1	TRBJ2-4	CSASGGKNIQYF
TRBV20-1	TRBJ2-2	CSARDPALGIAGELFF
TRBV29-1	TRBJ1-2	CSVNVYGYTF
TRBV27	TRBJ2-3	CASSLWGDRGTDTQYF
TRBV29-1	TRBJ2-7	CSGEDRGTHEQYF
TRBV10-3	TRBJ2-3	CAISDITGDTQYF
TRBV20-1	TRBJ1-2	CSASPRGQGRYGYTF
TRBV20-1	TRBJ2-5	CSARPLQGGRQTQYF
TRBV29-1	TRBJ2-1	CSVEYNDNEQFF
TRBV10-3	TRBJ1-6	CAIHAGDNSPLHF
TRBV13	TRBJ2-3	CASSSTGTGVLDTQYF
TRBV9	TRBJ2-1	CASSATSVRRNEQFF
TRBV7-2	TRBJ2-3	CASSWVTVTDTQYF
TRBV6-2/TRBV6-3	TRBJ2-1	CASSDGSGQFF
TRBV7-2	TRBJ2-1	CASSLTSLALEQFF
TRBV25-1	TRBJ2-7	CASSGLAINEQYF
TRBV20-1	TRBJ2-2	CCARGGSRFGNTGELFF
TRBV12-3/TRBV12-4	TRBJ2-5	CASGGLALETQYF
TRBV5-5	TRBJ2-7	CASSSGLAQSYEQYF
TRBV6-6	TRBJ2-7	CASSYYNSYEQYF
TRBV6-5	TRBJ2-7	CASTTTGGSYEQYF
TRBV12-3/TRBV12-4	TRBJ1-6	CASSLGAGVGSPLHF
TRBV4-3	TRBJ2-1	CASSQDGGINEQFF
TRBV7-2	TRBJ1-1	CASSPRTGGDTEAFF
TRBV7-6	TRBJ2-3	CASSLDRGRQDTQYF
TRBV27	TRBJ1-1	CASSSTGMNPEAFF
TRBV29-1	TRBJ2-1	CSVEDRVDEQFF
TRBV29-1	TRBJ1-2	CSAPDRGNGYTF